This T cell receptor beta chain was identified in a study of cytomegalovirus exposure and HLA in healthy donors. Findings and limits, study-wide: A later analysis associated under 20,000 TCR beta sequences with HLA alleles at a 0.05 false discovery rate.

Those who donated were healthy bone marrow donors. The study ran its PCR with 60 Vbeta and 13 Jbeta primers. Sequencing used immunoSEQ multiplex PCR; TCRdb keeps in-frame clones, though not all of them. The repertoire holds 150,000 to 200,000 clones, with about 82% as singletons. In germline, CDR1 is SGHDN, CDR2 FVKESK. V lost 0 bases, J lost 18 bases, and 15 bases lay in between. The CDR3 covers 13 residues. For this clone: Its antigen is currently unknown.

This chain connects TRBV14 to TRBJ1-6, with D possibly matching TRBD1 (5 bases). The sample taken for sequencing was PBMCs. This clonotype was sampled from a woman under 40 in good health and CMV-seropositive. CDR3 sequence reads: CASSQESHQGPHF. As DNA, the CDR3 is TGTGCCAGCAGCCAAGAATCTCACCAGGGCCCCCACTTT.